Below, 25 T cell receptor beta chains from the same sample are listed, as sequenced in a study of T-cell memory formation after mild COVID-19. Using its own MiXCR run on the 5' RACE reads, TCRdb lists one record per CDR3 protein. Of 300,000 to 400,000 distinct CDR3 sequences in the sample, around a sixth were seen once. Input material: PBMCs or a T cell subset sorted from them (not recorded which). Receptors originate from a man aged 18-30 years who had mild COVID-19 (a few samples of this study predate the infection). Cell type and time point are not known.

This clonotype was found a few times. The V and J genes are TRBV27 and TRBJ1-2; D is undetermined. The ends were cut back, 3 bases at V and 4 bases at J, with 12 bases in the middle. Germline CDR1 MNHEY, CDR2 SMNVEV (reference sequence). CDR3 length: 14 residues. The CDR3 nucleotides are TGTGCCAGCAGTTTCGACGGCTGGGGCTATGGCTACACCTTC. Protein: CASSFDGWGYGYTF.

This clonotype was seen a few times. This sequence joins TRBV14 and TRBJ1-6; TRBD1 might be the D (5 bases). CDR1 and CDR2 from the germline V gene are SGHDN and FVKESK. Between the trimmed V and J ends, which lost 1 base and 8 bases, there was a span of 9 bases. This CDR3 region has 14 residues. The CDR3 spells CASSQVDSYSPLHF. The DNA for the CDR3 is TGTGCCAGCAGCCAAGTTGACAGCTATTCACCCCTCCACTTT.

The V and J genes are TRBV7-9 and TRBJ1-2; 9 positions match TRBD1. The junction had 6 bases not matched to a gene; V was cut back by 4 bases and J by 6 bases. The CDR3 is 14 residues long. Germline CDR1 is SEHNR and CDR2 is FQNEAQ (reference sequence). The CDR3 nucleotides are TGTGCCAGCAGCTCCCGGGACAGGGATCATGGCTACACCTTC. This gives the protein CASSSRDRDHGYTF.

This clonotype was counted only a few times. The chain uses TRBV7-9 and TRBJ1-5, with a possible D match to TRBD1 (6 bases). The germline V gene encodes CDR1 SEHNR and CDR2 FQNEAQ (reference sequence). This CDR3 contains 15 residues. V was clipped by 5 bases and J by 3 bases, with 14 bases between them. In DNA, the CDR3 is TGTGCCAGCAGCACGCGGACAGCTACCAATCAGCCCCAGCATTTT. Its translation: CASSTRTATNQPQHF.

The J gene is TRBJ2-5, the V gene TRBV15; possible D gene TRBD1, 5 bases. Trimming left V 3 bases short and J 5 bases short, with 22 bases between. This CDR3 has 17 amino acids. Per the germline V gene, CDR1 is LNHNV and CDR2 is YYDKDF (reference sequence). CDR3 loop: CATSRGLVRGGEETQYF. The CDR3 coding sequence is TGTGCCACCAGCAGGGGCTTGGTTAGGGGCGGCGAGGAGACCCAGTACTTC.

This clonotype was recorded a few times. V gene TRBV4-1 combines with J gene TRBJ2-7, with TRBD1 matching over 8 bases. V lost 0 bases to trimming and J lost 1 base; unmatched junction nucleotides: 2. The CDR3 is made up of 15 amino acids. Germline CDR1 MGHRA, CDR2 YSYEKL. The CDR3 DNA reads TGCGCCAGCAGCCAAGAGTGGACAGGGTCCTACGAGCAGTACGTC. Translation: CASSQEWTGSYEQYV.

The chain links TRBV12-3 or TRBV12-4 to TRBJ2-2, with 12 positions matching TRBD2. Trimming at V came to 4 bases and at J to 3 bases, leaving 3 bases not matched to a gene. The CDR3 length is 16 residues. The CDR3 loop reads CASSSGLAGDTGELFF. The CDR3 DNA reads TGTGCCAGCAGTTCGGGACTAGCGGGCGACACCGGGGAGCTGTTTTTT.

This clonotype was seen only a few times. The chain links TRBV6-1 to TRBJ2-3; TRBD2 matches 9 bases. The CDR3 runs 16 residues. Germline CDR1 MNHNS, CDR2 SASEGT. After removal of 6 bases from V and 4 bases from J, the junction contained 11 bases not matched to a gene. In nucleotides, the CDR3 is TGTGCCAGCAGCCCCGTAGCGGGGGTAGGGGCAGATACGCAGTATTTT. It is translated as CASSPVAGVGADTQYF.

The genes are TRBV5-1 and TRBJ2-5; 9 nucleotides agree with TRBD1. V shed 4 bases, J shed 7 bases, and the junction held 11 bases outside the gene matches. Germline lookup yields CDR1 SGHRS and CDR2 YFSETQ. The CDR3 loop spans 15 amino acids. CDR3 in DNA: TGCGCCAGCAGCGATGGACAGGGGCCAGCTGGGACCCAGTACTTC. Protein: CASSDGQGPAGTQYF.

This clonotype has just a few counts. The CDR3 sequence: CASSSETSGDLYNEQFF. Written as DNA, the CDR3 is TGTGCCAGCAGTTCGGAGACTAGCGGGGATCTCTACAATGAGCAGTTCTTC. This sequence joins TRBV6-6 and TRBJ2-1; the match to TRBD2 covers 11 bases. The CDR3 contains 17 residues. CDR1 is MNHNY and CDR2 is SVGAGI in the germline V gene (reference sequence). V was pared by 4 bases and J by 3 bases, with 8 bases of the junction left unmatched.

This rearrangement joins TRBV5-1 to TRBJ2-5; D not resolved. Germline CDR1 reads SGHRS; CDR2 reads YFSETQ. V was pared by 1 base and J by 5 bases, with 9 bases between. The CDR3 covers 13 residues. The CDR3 coding sequence is TGCGCCAGCAGCTTGCTAGATCCGGAGACCCAGTACTTC. This sequence encodes CASSLLDPETQYF.

This clonotype was observed a handful of times. The chain recombines TRBV6-5 with TRBJ2-3, with TRBD1 matching 7 bases. V shed 6 bases, J shed 6 bases, and the junction held 9 bases outside the gene matches. This CDR3 comprises 14 residues. Germline V gene lookup returns CDR1 MNHEY and CDR2 SVGAGI. In nucleotides, the CDR3 is TGTGCCAGCAGACCACAGGGGTCAGTCGATACGCAGTATTTT. This encodes CASRPQGSVDTQYF.

A few counts support this clonotype. The chain joins TRBV7-2 to TRBJ2-6; maybe TRBD1 (6 bases). CDR1 is SGHTA and CDR2 is FQGNSA in the germline V gene. Trimming left V 5 bases short and J 2 bases short, with 13 bases between. CDR3 length: 16 residues. In DNA, the CDR3 is TGTGCCAGCAGCCCTAGTCAGGGGACTGGGGCCAACGTCCTGACTTTC. As protein: CASSPSQGTGANVLTF.

This clonotype was seen a handful of times. The J gene is TRBJ1-5, the V gene TRBV7-9, with D maybe TRBD1 (5 bases). V was clipped by 5 bases and J by 2 bases, with 16 bases between them. The germline gives CDR1 SEHNR, CDR2 FQNEAQ (reference sequence). CDR3 size: 16 residues. The CDR3 spells CASSPLRGTGNQPQHF. CDR3 coding DNA: TGTGCCAGCAGCCCCCTTAGAGGGACCGGCAATCAGCCCCAGCATTTT.

This clonotype occurred many times. The chain carries TRBV4-3 and TRBJ2-7; possible D gene TRBD2, 5 bases. Trimming took off 3 bases at V and 0 bases at J, with 9 bases between the two ends. Germline V gene data show CDR1 as LGHNA and CDR2 as YSLEER. The CDR3 runs to 14 residues. DNA for the CDR3: TGCGCCAGCAGCCAGAGGGTAGGCTCCTACGAGCAGTACTTC. Its translation: CASSQRVGSYEQYF.

The chain combines TRBV6-4 with TRBJ2-1; D may be TRBD2 (5 bases). Germline loops: CDR1 MRHNA, CDR2 SNTAGT. V was shortened by 3 bases and J by 4 bases, with 7 bases between the two germline ends. CDR3 length: 13 residues. The CDR3 DNA is TGTGCCAGCAGTGAAGACTATTACAATGAGCAGTTCTTC. Protein: CASSEDYYNEQFF.

This chain connects TRBV20-1 to TRBJ1-2; D is undetermined. Germline CDR1 and CDR2: DFQATT and SNEGSKA (reference sequence). The CDR3 is made up of 8 amino acids. The CDR3 bases are TGCAGCCCTAGGGACTACACCTTC. Its translation: CSPRDYTF.

CDR3 DNA: TGCGCCAGGGCCGGGGGTATCTACACAGATACGCAGTATTTT. This sequence encodes CARAGGIYTDTQYF. This chain joins TRBV4-1 and TRBJ2-3; D is perhaps TRBD2 (6 bases). There are 14 residues in the CDR3. The germline V gene encodes CDR1 MGHRA and CDR2 YSYEKL. With 9 bases removed from V and 2 bases from J, the gap between germline ends came to 15 bases.

This clonotype was detected many times. The chain recombines TRBV7-6 with TRBJ2-1, with D possibly being TRBD1 or TRBD2 (5 bases each). Germline V CDR1 and CDR2: SGHVS, FNYEAQ. This CDR3 comprises 14 residues. The germline V and J ends were trimmed by 8 bases and 6 bases, with 17 bases remaining between them. The chain's CDR3 is CASSTEGFGNEQFF. CDR3 DNA sequence: TGTGCCAGCTCAACCGAGGGGTTCGGCAATGAGCAGTTCTTC.

The rearrangement uses TRBV28 and TRBJ2-3; D is undetermined. The ends were cut back, 1 base at V and 2 bases at J, with 10 bases in the middle. Germline assignment: CDR1 MDHEN and CDR2 SYDVKM. The CDR3 is 15 residues long. In DNA form, the CDR3 reads TGTGCCAGCAGTTTATTGGTCAAATACACAGATACGCAGTATTTT. It codes for CASSLLVKYTDTQYF.

This chain joins TRBV7-2 and TRBJ2-6; 8 nucleotides agree with TRBD1. J lost 5 bases, V lost 5 bases, and 5 bases had no gene match. CDR3 length equals 15 residues. Germline loops: CDR1 SGHTA, CDR2 FQGNSA. The CDR3 DNA sequence: TGTGCCAGCAGCCCTCGACAGGGGAGGGCCAACGTCCTGACTTTC. This gives the protein CASSPRQGRANVLTF.

This clonotype was counted many times. The genes are TRBV6-4 and TRBJ2-3; TRBD2 matches at 8 bases. Germline CDR1 and CDR2: MRHNA and SNTAGT. The CDR3 contains 14 residues. Trimming cost V 3 bases and J 1 base; bases outside gene matches: 0. This CDR3 is CASSERGGTDTQYF. In nucleotides, the CDR3 is TGTGCCAGCAGTGAGCGGGGGGGCACAGATACGCAGTATTTT.

V usage is TRBV2 and J usage is TRBJ2-3; 12 positions match TRBD2. The germline gives CDR1 SNHLY, CDR2 FYNNEI. The V gene end was trimmed by 6 bases and the J gene end by 14 bases; junction bases not matched to a gene: 9. The CDR3 has 13 residues. CDR3 sequence: CASRGLAGPILYF. The CDR3 nucleotides read TGTGCCAGCAGGGGACTAGCGGGCCCGATCCTGTATTTT.

This clonotype was detected many times. The genes are TRBV12-3 or TRBV12-4 and TRBJ2-3, with D possibly matching TRBD1 (6 bases). Trimming took 5 bases from V and 3 from J, leaving 12 bases between them. This CDR3 has 14 residues. CDR3 amino acids: CASSPHRATDTQYF. CDR3 nucleotides: TGTGCCAGCAGTCCCCACAGGGCGACAGATACGCAGTATTTT.

This rearrangement joins TRBV15 to TRBJ2-7; TRBD1 matches 11 bases. The germline gives CDR1 LNHNV, CDR2 YYDKDF (reference sequence). This CDR3 is 17 amino acids long. V dropped 0 bases and J dropped 4; count of bases not matched to a gene: 8. The CDR3 region is CATSREWGQGVFYEQYV. The CDR3 region has the DNA TGTGCCACCAGCAGAGAATGGGGACAGGGGGTTTTTTACGAGCAGTACGTC.